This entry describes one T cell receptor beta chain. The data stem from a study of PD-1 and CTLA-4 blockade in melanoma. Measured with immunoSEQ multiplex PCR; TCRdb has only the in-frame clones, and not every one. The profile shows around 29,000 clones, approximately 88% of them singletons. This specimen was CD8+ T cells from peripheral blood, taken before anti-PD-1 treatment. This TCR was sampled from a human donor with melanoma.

This chain's CDR3 is CASRLAVDNEQFF. The CDR3 nucleotides are TGTGCCAGCCGGCTAGCGGTCGACAATGAGCAGTTCTTC. The J gene is TRBJ2-1, the V gene TRBV7-9; 7 nucleotides line up with TRBD2. Trimming at V came to 8 bases and at J to 5 bases, leaving 6 bases not matched to a gene. Germline V CDR1 and CDR2: SEHNR, FQNEAQ (reference sequence). The CDR3 consists of 13 residues.